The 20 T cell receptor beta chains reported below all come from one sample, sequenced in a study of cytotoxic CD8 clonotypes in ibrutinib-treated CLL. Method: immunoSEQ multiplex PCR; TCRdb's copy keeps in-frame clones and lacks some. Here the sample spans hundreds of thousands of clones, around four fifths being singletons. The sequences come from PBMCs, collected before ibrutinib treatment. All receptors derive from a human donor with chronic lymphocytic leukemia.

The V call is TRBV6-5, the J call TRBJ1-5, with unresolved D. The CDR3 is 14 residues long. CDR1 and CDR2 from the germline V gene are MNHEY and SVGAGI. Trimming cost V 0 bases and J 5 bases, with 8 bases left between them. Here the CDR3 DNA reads TGTGCCAGCAGTTACTCGATTGCTGATCAGCCCCAGCATTTT. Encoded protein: CASSYSIADQPQHF.

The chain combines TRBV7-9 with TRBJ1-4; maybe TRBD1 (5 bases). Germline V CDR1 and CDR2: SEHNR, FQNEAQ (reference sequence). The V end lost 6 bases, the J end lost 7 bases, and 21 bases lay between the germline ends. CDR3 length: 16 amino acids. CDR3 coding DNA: TGTGCCAGCAGGTGGTTTATGGGGCAGGATGGTGAAAAACTGTTTTTT. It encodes CASRWFMGQDGEKLFF.

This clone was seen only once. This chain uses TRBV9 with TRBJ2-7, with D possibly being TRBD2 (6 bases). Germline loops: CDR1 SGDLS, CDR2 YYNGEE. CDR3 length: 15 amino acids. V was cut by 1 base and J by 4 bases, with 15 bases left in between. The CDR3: CASSVRDGGIYEQYF. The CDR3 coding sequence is TGTGCCAGCAGCGTAAGAGATGGAGGGATATACGAGCAGTACTTC.

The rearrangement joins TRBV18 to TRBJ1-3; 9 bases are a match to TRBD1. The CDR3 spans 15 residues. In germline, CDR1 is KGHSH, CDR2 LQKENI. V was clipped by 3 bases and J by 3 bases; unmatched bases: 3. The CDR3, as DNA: TGTGCCAGCTCACCCACGGGACAGGGTGGAAACACCATATATTTT. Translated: CASSPTGQGGNTIYF.

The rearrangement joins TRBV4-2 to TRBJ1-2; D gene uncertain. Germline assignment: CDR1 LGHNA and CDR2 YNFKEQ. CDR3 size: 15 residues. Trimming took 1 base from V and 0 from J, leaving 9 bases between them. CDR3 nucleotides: TGTGCCAGCAGCCAAGGTTCCAGCACTAACTATGGCTACACCTTC. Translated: CASSQGSSTNYGYTF.

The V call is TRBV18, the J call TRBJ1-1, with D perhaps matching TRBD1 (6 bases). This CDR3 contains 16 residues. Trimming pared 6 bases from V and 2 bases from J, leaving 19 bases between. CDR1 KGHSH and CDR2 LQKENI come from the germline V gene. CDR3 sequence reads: CASSLGGGRPNTEAFF. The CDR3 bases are TGTGCCAGCTCCCTAGGGGGGGGGCGGCCTAACACTGAAGCTTTCTTT.

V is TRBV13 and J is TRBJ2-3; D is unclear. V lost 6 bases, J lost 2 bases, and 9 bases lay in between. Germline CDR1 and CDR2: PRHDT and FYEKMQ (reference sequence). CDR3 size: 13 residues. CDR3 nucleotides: TGTGCCAGCAGTCGATCCATCACAGATACGCAGTATTTT. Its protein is CASSRSITDTQYF.

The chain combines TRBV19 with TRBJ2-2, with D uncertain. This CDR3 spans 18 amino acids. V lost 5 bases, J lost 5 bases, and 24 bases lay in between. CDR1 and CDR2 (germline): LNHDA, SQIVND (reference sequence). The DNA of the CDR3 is TGTGCCAGTAGTTCACAACGGCGTTTAATCACGAGGACCGGGGAGCTGTTTTTT. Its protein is CASSSQRRLITRTGELFF.

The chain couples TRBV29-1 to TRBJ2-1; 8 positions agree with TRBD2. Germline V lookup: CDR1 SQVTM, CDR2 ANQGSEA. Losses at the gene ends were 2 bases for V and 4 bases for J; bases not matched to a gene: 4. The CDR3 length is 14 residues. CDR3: CSVEHSGMYNEQFF. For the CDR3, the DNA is TGCAGCGTTGAACATAGCGGGATGTACAATGAGCAGTTCTTC.

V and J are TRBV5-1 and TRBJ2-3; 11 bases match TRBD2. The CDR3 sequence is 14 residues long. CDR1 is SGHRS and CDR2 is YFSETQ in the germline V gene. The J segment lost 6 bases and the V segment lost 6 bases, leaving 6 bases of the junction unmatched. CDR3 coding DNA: TGCGCCAGCATCGAGGGACTAGCGGTGGATACGCAGTATTTT. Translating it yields CASIEGLAVDTQYF. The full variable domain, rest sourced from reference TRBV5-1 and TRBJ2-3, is KAGVTQTPRYLIKTRGQQVTLSCSPISGHRSVSWYQQTPGQGLQFLFEYFSETQRNKGNFPGRFSGRQFSNSRSEMNVSTLELGDSALYLCASIEGLAVDTQYFGPGTRLTVL.

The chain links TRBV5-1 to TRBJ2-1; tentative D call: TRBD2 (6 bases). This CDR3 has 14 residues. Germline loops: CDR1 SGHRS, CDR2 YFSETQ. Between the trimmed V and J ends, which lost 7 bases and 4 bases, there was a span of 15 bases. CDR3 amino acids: CASAVLATYNEQFF. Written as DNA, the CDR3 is TGCGCCAGCGCCGTACTAGCTACTTACAATGAGCAGTTCTTC. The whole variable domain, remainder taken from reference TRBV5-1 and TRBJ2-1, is KAGVTQTPRYLIKTRGQQVTLSCSPISGHRSVSWYQQTPGQGLQFLFEYFSETQRNKGNFPGRFSGRQFSNSRSEMNVSTLELGDSALYLCASAVLATYNEQFFGPGTRLTVL.

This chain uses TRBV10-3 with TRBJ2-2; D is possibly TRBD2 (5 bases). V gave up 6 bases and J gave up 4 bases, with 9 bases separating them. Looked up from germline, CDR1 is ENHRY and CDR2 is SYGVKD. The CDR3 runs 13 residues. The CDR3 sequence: CAISEGSTGELFF. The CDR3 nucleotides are TGTGCCATCAGCGAAGGGAGCACCGGGGAGCTGTTTTTT.

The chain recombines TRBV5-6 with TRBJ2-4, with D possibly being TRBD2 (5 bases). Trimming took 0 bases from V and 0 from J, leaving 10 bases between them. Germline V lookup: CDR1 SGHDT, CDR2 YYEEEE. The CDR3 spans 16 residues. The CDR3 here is CASSLVGSGAKNIQYF. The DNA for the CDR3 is TGTGCCAGCAGCTTGGTTGGCAGCGGAGCCAAAAACATTCAGTACTTC.

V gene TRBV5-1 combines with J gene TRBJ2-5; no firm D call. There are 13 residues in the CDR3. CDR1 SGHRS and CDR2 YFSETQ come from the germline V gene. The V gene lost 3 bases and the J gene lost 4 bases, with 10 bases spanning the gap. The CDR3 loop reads CASSSLRGETQYF. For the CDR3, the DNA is TGCGCCAGCAGCTCGCTACGAGGAGAGACCCAGTACTTC.

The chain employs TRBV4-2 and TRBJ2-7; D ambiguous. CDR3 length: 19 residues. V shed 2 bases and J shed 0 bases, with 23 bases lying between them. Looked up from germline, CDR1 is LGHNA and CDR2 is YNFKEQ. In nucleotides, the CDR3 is TGTGCCAGCAGCCAACAAGCCGGTGCGCCATTTCGCGCCTCCTACGAGCAGTACTTC. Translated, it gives CASSQQAGAPFRASYEQYF.

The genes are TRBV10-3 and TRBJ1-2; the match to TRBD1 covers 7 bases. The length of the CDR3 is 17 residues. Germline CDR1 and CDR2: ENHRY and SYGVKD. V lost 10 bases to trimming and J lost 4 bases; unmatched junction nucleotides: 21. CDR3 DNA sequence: TGTGCCACCTCGGGACAGCACCTAGAAAATACCATCTATGGCTACACCTTC. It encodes CATSGQHLENTIYGYTF.

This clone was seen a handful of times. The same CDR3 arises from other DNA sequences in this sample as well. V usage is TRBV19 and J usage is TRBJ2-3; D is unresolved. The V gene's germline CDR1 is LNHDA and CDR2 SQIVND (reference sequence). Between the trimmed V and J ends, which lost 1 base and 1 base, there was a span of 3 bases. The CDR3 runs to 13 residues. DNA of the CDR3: TGTGCCAGTAGTATAGGCCGCACAGATACGCAGTATTTT. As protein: CASSIGRTDTQYF.

The CDR3 nucleotides read TGTGCCAGCAGTTCAGGGCAGGGGCTCTACGAGCAGTACTTC. It yields the protein CASSSGQGLYEQYF. The V call is TRBV27, the J call TRBJ2-7; D is possibly TRBD1 (6 bases). V dropped 4 bases and J dropped 3 bases, with 13 bases sitting between them. The CDR3 is 14 residues long. Germline CDR1 MNHEY, CDR2 SMNVEV (reference sequence).

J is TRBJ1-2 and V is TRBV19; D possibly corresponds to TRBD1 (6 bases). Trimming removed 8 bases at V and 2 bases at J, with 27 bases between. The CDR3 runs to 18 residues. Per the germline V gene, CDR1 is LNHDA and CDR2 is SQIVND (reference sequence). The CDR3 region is CASRQHGQMGGINYGYTF. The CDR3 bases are TGTGCCAGTCGACAGCACGGACAGATGGGGGGCATAAACTATGGCTACACCTTC.

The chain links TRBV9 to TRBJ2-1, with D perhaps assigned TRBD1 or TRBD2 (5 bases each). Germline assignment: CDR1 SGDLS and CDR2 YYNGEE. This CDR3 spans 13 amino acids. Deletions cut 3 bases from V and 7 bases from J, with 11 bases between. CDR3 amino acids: CASSAGARNEQFF. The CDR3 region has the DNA TGTGCCAGCAGCGCCGGGGCTAGGAATGAGCAGTTCTTC.